Listed here are 26 T cell receptor beta chains from one sample, sequenced in a study of T-cell reconstitution after alpha-beta-depleted transplantation in children (dated by TCRdb to about 2016). The intended sense of this specimen's treatment or condition label: allogeneic hematopoietic cell transplantation with graft depleted of TCRalphabeta T cells and CD19 B cells. Libraries were constructed by PCR. The sample was run on an Illumina HiSeq 2500. To normalize quantification of the TCRbeta repertoire, the TCR libraries were built with molecular barcoding that relied on unique molecular identifiers. TCRdb handled the public reads itself, with Q25 trimming in fastp and clone calling in MiXCR, and kept productive beta chains. Entries that share a CDR3 protein sequence are merged under the most common genes and DNA. This sample comprises around 300,000 distinct CDR3 sequences, roughly a tenth of them detected only once. Jointly, the top ten make up approximately 7% of the sample.

The sample consisted of PBMCs, taken before TCRalphabeta/CD19-depleted stem cell transplant. These receptors were taken from a boy younger than two with acute myeloid leukemia, due to receive a stem cell transplant.

This chain connects TRBV11-1 to TRBJ2-7; no clear D gene. The CDR3 consists of 13 residues. The V gene lost 2 bases and the J gene lost 6 bases, with 11 bases spanning the gap. Germline CDR1 is SGHAT and CDR2 is FQDESV (reference sequence). The chain's CDR3 is CASSLQVKVEQYF. The CDR3 DNA reads TGTGCCAGCAGCTTACAGGTGAAGGTCGAGCAGTACTTC. The full variable domain, completed using reference TRBV11-1 and TRBJ2-7, is EAEVAQSPRYKITEKSQAVAFWCDPISGHATLYWYRQILGQGPELLVQFQDESVVDDSQLPKDRFSAERLKGVDSTLKIQPAELGDSAMYLCASSLQVKVEQYFGPGTRLTVT.

This clonotype was counted many times. CDR3 region: CASSFRQAYEQYF. DNA for the CDR3: TGTGCCAGCAGTTTCCGACAGGCCTACGAGCAGTACTTC. The chain combines TRBV12-3 or TRBV12-4 with TRBJ2-7; D might be TRBD1 (6 bases). The CDR3 runs 13 residues. The V and J ends lost 3 bases and 2 bases respectively, with 8 bases between them.

This clonotype appeared many times. The V and J genes are TRBV11-3 and TRBJ2-5; a possible D gene is TRBD1 (5 bases). Germline V gene lookup returns CDR1 SGHNT and CDR2 YENEEA. V was pared by 3 bases and J by 3 bases, with 8 bases between. The CDR3 loop spans 13 amino acids. CDR3 sequence reads: CASSLDMEETQYF. The CDR3 nucleotides are TGTGCCAGCAGCTTGGACATGGAAGAGACCCAGTACTTC.

The sample holds many counts of this clonotype. The chain employs TRBV15 and TRBJ2-4, with D maybe TRBD2 (6 bases). The CDR3 loop spans 19 amino acids. Trimming took off 0 bases at V and 0 bases at J, with 18 bases between the two ends. The germline V gene has CDR1 LNHNV and CDR2 YYDKDF (reference sequence). CDR3 region: CATSREHPGRTLAKNIQYF. CDR3 DNA sequence: TGTGCCACCAGCAGAGAACACCCCGGGAGAACCTTAGCCAAAAACATTCAGTACTTC.

Concerning this clonotype itself: This could be a read error, since a much larger clone is one nucleotide away. The chain recombines TRBV29-1 with TRBJ2-5; D might be TRBD1 or TRBD2, each matching 6 bases. Trimming stripped 3 bases from V and 8 bases from J, with 13 bases between. Looked up from germline, CDR1 is SQVTM and CDR2 is ANQGSEA. The CDR3 is made up of 12 amino acids. The CDR3 coding sequence is TGCAGCGTTGAGTCAGGGGAGGATACCCAGTACTTC. Its protein product is CSVESGEDTQYF. Using reference TRBV29-1 and TRBJ2-5 for the parts outside the CDR3, the full variable domain is SAVISQKPSRDICQRGTSLTIQCQVDSQVTMMFWYRQQPGQSLTLIATANQGSEATYESGFVIDKFPISRPNLTFSTLTVSNMSPEDSSIYLCSVESGEDTQYFGPGTRLLVL.

This clonotype was seen ten or more times. The rearrangement links TRBV29-1 to TRBJ2-1, with D perhaps matching TRBD1 or TRBD2 (5 bases each). The CDR3 has 13 residues. Trimming removed 8 bases at V and 5 bases at J, with 16 bases between. Germline V gene sequence: CDR1 SQVTM, CDR2 ANQGSEA. The CDR3 loop is CSTEGPSNNEQFF. CDR3 nucleotide sequence: TGCAGCACTGAGGGGCCTTCGAACAATGAGCAGTTCTTC.

This clonotype was seen at least ten times. The chain joins TRBV20-1 to TRBJ2-1, with TRBD1 matching over 8 bases. Germline V CDR1 and CDR2: DFQATT, SNEGSKA (reference sequence). This CDR3 comprises 12 residues. J was trimmed by 9 bases and V by 5 bases; bases with no gene match: 6. CDR3 DNA sequence: TGCAGTGCTCACTCCACAGGGGGTGAGCAGTTCTTC. Encoded protein: CSAHSTGGEQFF.

V usage is TRBV7-9 and J usage is TRBJ2-7; tentative D call: TRBD1 (5 bases). In germline, CDR1 is SEHNR, CDR2 FQNEAQ (reference sequence). This CDR3 has 14 amino acids. V dropped 4 bases and J dropped 2 bases, with 12 bases sitting between them. The CDR3 here is CASSSRTRAYEQYF. The DNA for the CDR3 is TGTGCCAGCAGCTCCCGGACAAGGGCCTACGAGCAGTACTTC.

This clonotype was found a few times. V gene TRBV2 combines with J gene TRBJ2-7; TRBD1 aligns across 8 bases. This CDR3 has 14 amino acids. The J segment lost 6 bases and the V segment lost 6 bases, leaving 10 bases of the junction unmatched. CDR1 is SNHLY, CDR2 FYNNEI, per germline. CDR3 in DNA: TGTGCCAGCAGGGGGGACAGGAGCCCTAGCGAGCAGTACTTC. Translated, it gives CASRGDRSPSEQYF.

This clonotype was counted many times. V gene TRBV7-3 combines with J gene TRBJ2-1, with 10 nucleotides matching TRBD2. V lost 4 bases to trimming and J lost 4 bases; unmatched junction nucleotides: 10. The CDR3 sequence is 17 residues long. Germline V gene data show CDR1 as SGHTA and CDR2 as FQGTGA. Here the CDR3 reads CASSSIDGTSEYNEQFF. In nucleotides, the CDR3 is TGTGCCAGCAGCTCTATTGACGGGACTAGCGAATACAATGAGCAGTTCTTC.

This clonotype was picked up many times. The chain employs TRBV4-3 and TRBJ1-3; D not resolved. Trimming removed 1 base from V and 0 bases from J, with 13 bases in between. The germline gives CDR1 LGHNA, CDR2 YSLEER. CDR3 length: 17 amino acids. CDR3 DNA: TGCGCCAGCAGCCAAGTTGCCGGCTTTAGCTCTGGAAACACCATATATTTT. Amino acid sequence: CASSQVAGFSSGNTIYF.

A few counts support this clonotype. The V call is TRBV7-9, the J call TRBJ2-1; 10 bases agree with TRBD2. CDR1 is SEHNR, CDR2 FQNEAQ, per germline (reference sequence). This CDR3 comprises 16 residues. The V segment lost 5 bases and the J segment 7 bases; nucleotides outside the gene matches: 11. The CDR3 sequence is CASSSSAAGGWNEQFF. In DNA form, the CDR3 reads TGTGCCAGCAGCAGCTCGGCAGCGGGGGGGTGGAATGAGCAGTTCTTC.

Only one count was recorded for this clonotype. This chain connects TRBV7-2 to TRBJ2-3; 8 bases are shared with TRBD1. Germline-derived CDR1 and CDR2 are SGHTA and FQGNSA. V lost 4 bases and J lost 4; bases outside the gene matches: 7. The CDR3 consists of 15 residues. The CDR3 coding sequence is TGTGCCAGCAGCTACGACAGGGGAAGATCAGATACGCAGTATTTT. This encodes CASSYDRGRSDTQYF. The complete variable domain, with remaining parts taken from reference TRBV7-2 and TRBJ2-3, reads GAGVSQSPSNKVTEKGKDVELRCDPISGHTALYWYRQSLGQGLEFLIYFQGNSAPDKSGLPSDRFSAERTGGSVSTLTIQRTQQEDSAVYLCASSYDRGRSDTQYFGPGTRLTVL.

This clonotype was counted at least ten times. J is TRBJ2-1 and V is TRBV24-1; D perhaps matches TRBD1 (6 bases). The CDR3 is 14 amino acids. Germline V gives CDR1 KGHDR, CDR2 SFDVKD. Trimming removed 5 bases at V and 9 bases at J, with 16 bases between. CDR3 nucleotide sequence: TGTGCCACCAGTGGTACAGGGAGAGGAGGTGAGCAGTTCTTC. Encoded protein: CATSGTGRGGEQFF.

This clonotype was detected ten times or more. The rearrangement joins TRBV5-1 to TRBJ2-7, with D possibly TRBD2 on 7 matching bases. V lost 1 base and J 2 bases, leaving 16 bases between the germline ends. CDR3 length: 16 amino acids. Germline V gene lookup returns CDR1 SGHRS and CDR2 YFSETQ. The CDR3 loop reads CASSLIGGGATYEQYF. CDR3 bases: TGCGCCAGCAGCTTGATTGGGGGGGGGGCCACCTACGAGCAGTACTTC.

This clonotype appeared many times. The chain combines TRBV3-1 with TRBJ1-5, with D possibly TRBD1 on 5 matching bases. Trimming left V 4 bases short and J 6 bases short, with 16 bases between. The CDR3 sequence is 15 residues long. CDR1 and CDR2 from the germline V gene are LGHDT and YNNKEL (reference sequence). CDR3 coding DNA: TGTGCCAGCAGCCCGGGACTCCTAAAAGGTCAGCCCCAGCATTTT. This gives the protein CASSPGLLKGQPQHF. Full variable domain (remainder filled in from reference TRBV3-1 and TRBJ1-5): DTAVSQTPKYLVTQMGNDKSIKCEQNLGHDTMYWYKQDSKKFLKIMFSYNNKELIINETVPNRFSPKSPDKAHLNLHINSLELGDSAVYFCASSPGLLKGQPQHFGDGTRLSIL.

V and J are TRBV11-3 and TRBJ2-2; D is perhaps TRBD1 or TRBD2 (6 bases each). Germline CDR1 and CDR2: SGHNT and YENEEA. This CDR3 comprises 13 residues. V was cut by 4 bases and J by 6 bases, with 9 bases left in between. CDR3 sequence (DNA): TGTGCCAGCAGCTCTGGGGGGCCCGGGGAGCTGTTTTTT. This encodes CASSSGGPGELFF.

At least ten counts were recorded for this clonotype. The V gene is TRBV29-1, the J gene TRBJ2-1; no reliable D call. The V and J ends lost 5 bases and 7 bases respectively, with 12 bases between them. CDR1 and CDR2 (germline): SQVTM, ANQGSEA. The CDR3 is 12 amino acids. The CDR3 loop reads CSVIRLGNEQFF. Here the CDR3 DNA reads TGCAGCGTTATTAGGCTGGGTAATGAGCAGTTCTTC.

This clonotype was seen ten or more times. The V call is TRBV12-3 or TRBV12-4, the J call TRBJ2-7; 7 positions agree with TRBD1. Trimming took 4 bases from V and 3 from J; bases not matched to a gene: 9. This CDR3 spans 15 amino acids. The CDR3 DNA reads TGTGCCAGCAGTTCCCAGACAGGGTGGGGCTACGAGCAGTACTTC. Protein product: CASSSQTGWGYEQYF.

This clonotype was counted at least ten times. J is TRBJ2-7 and V is TRBV5-1, with TRBD1 identical over 8 bases. CDR3 size: 15 residues. Germline values: CDR1 SGHRS, CDR2 YFSETQ. The junction had 5 bases not matched to a gene; V was cut back by 0 bases and J by 3 bases. CDR3 bases: TGCGCCAGCAGCTTGGTGGACAGGGACGTCTACGAGCAGTACTTC. This translates into CASSLVDRDVYEQYF.

In its sample, this clonotype was seen a few times. The V and J genes are TRBV6-5 and TRBJ2-2; possibly TRBD1 for D (5 bases). CDR3 length equals 17 residues. Germline assignment: CDR1 MNHEY and CDR2 SVGAGI. The V end lost 0 bases, the J end lost 0 bases, and 11 bases lay between the germline ends. In DNA form, the CDR3 reads TGTGCCAGCAGTTACTCGGGGCTTTTCGCGAACACCGGGGAGCTGTTTTTT. Its protein is CASSYSGLFANTGELFF.

The rearrangement links TRBV27 to TRBJ2-5; D remains ambiguous. The CDR3 is 12 amino acids. Germline CDR1 and CDR2: MNHEY and SMNVEV (reference sequence). V lost 6 bases to trimming and J lost 4 bases, with 9 bases between them. The CDR3 sequence: CASSSDSETQYF. In nucleotides, the CDR3 is TGTGCCAGCAGCTCAGATTCAGAGACCCAGTACTTC.

This clonotype has a count of ten or more. V usage is TRBV7-9 and J usage is TRBJ2-7; a weak D match, TRBD1 (6 bases). The CDR3 loop spans 12 amino acids. CDR1 and CDR2 (germline): SEHNR, FQNEAQ (reference sequence). Between the trimmed V and J ends, which lost 6 bases and 4 bases, there was a span of 10 bases. The CDR3 loop is CASRKTGYEQYF. The DNA of the CDR3 is TGTGCCAGCAGGAAGACAGGTTACGAGCAGTACTTC.

This clonotype was recorded at least ten times. V gene TRBV7-9 combines with J gene TRBJ2-7; D remains unclear. CDR1 and CDR2 from the germline V gene are SEHNR and FQNEAQ (reference sequence). The length of the CDR3 is 14 residues. V was pared by 0 bases and J by 0 bases, with 6 bases between. The CDR3 is CASSLAVNSYEQYF. The CDR3 nucleotides are TGTGCCAGCAGCTTAGCAGTTAACTCCTACGAGCAGTACTTC.

In its sample, this clonotype was seen a few times. The chain joins TRBV7-2 to TRBJ2-4; D uncertain. CDR3 length equals 13 residues. Germline assignment: CDR1 SGHTA and CDR2 FQGNSA. V dropped 1 base and J dropped 8 bases, with 9 bases sitting between them. The CDR3, as DNA: TGTGCCAGCAGCTTAGAGGGCCGGGACATTCAGTACTTC. It specifies CASSLEGRDIQYF.

This clonotype has at least ten counts. The chain recombines TRBV19 with TRBJ2-7, with 7 nucleotides matching TRBD1. V was pared by 10 bases and J by 0 bases, with 6 bases of the junction left unmatched. The CDR3 covers 13 residues. Germline V gene sequence: CDR1 LNHDA, CDR2 SQIVND (reference sequence). The chain's CDR3 is CATARGHSYEQYF. The CDR3 DNA follows: TGTGCCACCGCGAGGGGGCACTCCTACGAGCAGTACTTC.